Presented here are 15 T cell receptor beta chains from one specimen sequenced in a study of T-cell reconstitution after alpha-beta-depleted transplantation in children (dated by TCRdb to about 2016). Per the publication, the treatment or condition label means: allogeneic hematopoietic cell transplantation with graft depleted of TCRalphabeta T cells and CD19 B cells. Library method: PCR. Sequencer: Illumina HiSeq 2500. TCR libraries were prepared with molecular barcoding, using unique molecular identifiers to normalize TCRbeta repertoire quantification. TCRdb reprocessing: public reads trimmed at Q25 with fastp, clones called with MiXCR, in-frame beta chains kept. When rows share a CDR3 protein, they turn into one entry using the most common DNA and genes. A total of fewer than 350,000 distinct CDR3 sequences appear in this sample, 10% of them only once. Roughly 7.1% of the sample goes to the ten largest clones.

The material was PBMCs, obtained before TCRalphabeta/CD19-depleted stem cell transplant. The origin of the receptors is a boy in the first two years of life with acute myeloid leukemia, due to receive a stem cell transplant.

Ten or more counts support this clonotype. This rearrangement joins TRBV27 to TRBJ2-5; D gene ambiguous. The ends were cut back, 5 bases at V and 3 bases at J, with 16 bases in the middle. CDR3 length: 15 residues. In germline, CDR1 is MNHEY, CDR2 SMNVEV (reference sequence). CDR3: CASSPRLLDEETQYF. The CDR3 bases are TGTGCCAGCAGTCCCCGGTTACTCGACGAAGAGACCCAGTACTTC.

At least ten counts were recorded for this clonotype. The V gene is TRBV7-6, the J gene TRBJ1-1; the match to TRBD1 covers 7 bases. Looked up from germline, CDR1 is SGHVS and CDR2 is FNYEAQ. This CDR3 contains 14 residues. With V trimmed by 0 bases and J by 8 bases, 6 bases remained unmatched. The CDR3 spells CASSLARQGTEAFF. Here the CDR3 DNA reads TGTGCCAGCAGCTTAGCCAGACAGGGAACCGAAGCTTTCTTT.

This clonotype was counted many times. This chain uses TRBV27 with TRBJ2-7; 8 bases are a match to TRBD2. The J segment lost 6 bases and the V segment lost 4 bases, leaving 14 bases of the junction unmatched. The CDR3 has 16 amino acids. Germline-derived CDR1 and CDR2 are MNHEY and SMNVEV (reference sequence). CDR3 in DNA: TGTGCCAGCAGTTCTCCCCCAACAGCGGGAGTGGCCGAGCAGTACTTC. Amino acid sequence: CASSSPPTAGVAEQYF.

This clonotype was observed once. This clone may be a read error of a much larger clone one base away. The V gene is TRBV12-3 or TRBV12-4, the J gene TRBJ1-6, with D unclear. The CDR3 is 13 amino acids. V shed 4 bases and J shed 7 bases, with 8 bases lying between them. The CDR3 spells CASSSAENSPLHF. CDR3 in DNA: TGTGCCAGCAGTTCGGCTGAGAATTCACCCCTCCACTTT.

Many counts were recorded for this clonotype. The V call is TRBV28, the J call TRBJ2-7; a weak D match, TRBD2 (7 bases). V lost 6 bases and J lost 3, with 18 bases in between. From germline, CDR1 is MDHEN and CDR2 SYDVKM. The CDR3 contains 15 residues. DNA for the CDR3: TGTGCCAGCAGCCCTACTACAGGGAGGGACTACGAGCAGTACTTC. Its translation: CASSPTTGRDYEQYF.

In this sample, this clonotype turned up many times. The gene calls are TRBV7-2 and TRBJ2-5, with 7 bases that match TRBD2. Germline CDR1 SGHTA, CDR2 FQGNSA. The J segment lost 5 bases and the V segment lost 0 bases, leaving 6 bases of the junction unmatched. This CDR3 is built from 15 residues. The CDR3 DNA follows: TGTGCCAGCAGCTTAGCGACCACTAGCGTTGAGACCCAGTACTTC. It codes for CASSLATTSVETQYF.

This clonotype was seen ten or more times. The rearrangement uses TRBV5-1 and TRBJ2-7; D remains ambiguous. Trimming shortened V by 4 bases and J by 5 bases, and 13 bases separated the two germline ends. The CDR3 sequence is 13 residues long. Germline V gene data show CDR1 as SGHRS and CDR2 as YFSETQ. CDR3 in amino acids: CASSPGVVDEQYF. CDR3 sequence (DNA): TGCGCCAGCAGCCCCGGAGTGGTTGACGAGCAGTACTTC.

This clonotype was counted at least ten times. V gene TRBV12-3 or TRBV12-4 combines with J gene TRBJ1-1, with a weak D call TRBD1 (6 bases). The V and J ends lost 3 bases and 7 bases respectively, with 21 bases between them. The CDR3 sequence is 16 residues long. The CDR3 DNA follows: TGTGCCAGCAGTTTCTCTCTCAGACAGGCCGTCATTGAAGCTTTCTTT. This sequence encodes CASSFSLRQAVIEAFF.

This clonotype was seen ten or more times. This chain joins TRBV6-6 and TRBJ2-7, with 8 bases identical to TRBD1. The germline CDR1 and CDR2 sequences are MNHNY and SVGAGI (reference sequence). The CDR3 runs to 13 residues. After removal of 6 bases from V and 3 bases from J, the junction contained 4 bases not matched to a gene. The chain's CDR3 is CASSRTGIYEQYF. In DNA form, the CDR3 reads TGTGCCAGCAGCCGGACAGGGATCTACGAGCAGTACTTC.

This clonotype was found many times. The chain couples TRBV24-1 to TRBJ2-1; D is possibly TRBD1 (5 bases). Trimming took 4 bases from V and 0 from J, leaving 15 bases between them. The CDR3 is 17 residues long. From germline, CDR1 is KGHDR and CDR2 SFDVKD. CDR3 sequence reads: CATSDPSADSSYNEQFF. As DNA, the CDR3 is TGTGCCACCAGTGACCCGAGCGCAGACAGCTCCTACAATGAGCAGTTCTTC.

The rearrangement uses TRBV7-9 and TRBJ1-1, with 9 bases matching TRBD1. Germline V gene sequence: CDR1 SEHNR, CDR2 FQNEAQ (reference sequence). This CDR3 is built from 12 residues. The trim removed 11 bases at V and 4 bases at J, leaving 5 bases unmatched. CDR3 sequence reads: CAASDRGTEAFF. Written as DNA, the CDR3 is TGTGCCGCCTCGGACAGGGGCACTGAAGCTTTCTTT.

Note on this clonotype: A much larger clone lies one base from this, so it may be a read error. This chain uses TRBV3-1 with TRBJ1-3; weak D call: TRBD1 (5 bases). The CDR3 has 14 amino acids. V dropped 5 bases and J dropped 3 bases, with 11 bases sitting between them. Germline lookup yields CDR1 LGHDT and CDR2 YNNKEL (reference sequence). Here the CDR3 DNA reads TGTGCCAGCAGCGCGGACACGGTTGGAAACACCATATATTTT. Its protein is CASSADTVGNTIYF.

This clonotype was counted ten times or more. For the CDR3, the DNA is TGCGCCAGCAGCCAAGGGACAGGCCGGGGCAATCAGCCCCAGCATTTT. Its translation: CASSQGTGRGNQPQHF. The chain employs TRBV4-1 and TRBJ1-5; 7 positions match TRBD1. V lost 1 base to trimming and J lost 2 bases; unmatched junction nucleotides: 5. Germline CDR1 reads MGHRA; CDR2 reads YSYEKL. This CDR3 region has 16 residues.

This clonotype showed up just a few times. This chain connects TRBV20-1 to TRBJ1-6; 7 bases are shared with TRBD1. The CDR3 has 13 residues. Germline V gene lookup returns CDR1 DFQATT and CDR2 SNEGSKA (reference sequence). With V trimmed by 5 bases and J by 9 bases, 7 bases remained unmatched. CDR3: CSAHRGLGSPLHF. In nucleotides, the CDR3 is TGCAGTGCTCACAGGGGTCTCGGTTCACCCCTCCACTTT.

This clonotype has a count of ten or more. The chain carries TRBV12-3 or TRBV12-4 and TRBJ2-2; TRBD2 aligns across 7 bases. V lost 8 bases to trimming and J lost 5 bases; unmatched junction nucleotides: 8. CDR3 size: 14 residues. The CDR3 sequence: CASLWTRRTGELFF. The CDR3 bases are TGTGCCAGCCTCTGGACTAGACGGACCGGGGAGCTGTTTTTT.